Presented here are 9 T cell receptor beta chains from one specimen sequenced in a study of beta chain features in type 1 diabetes. Their antigen targets remain unknown. Isolated RNA was reverse transcribed in full, so expressed TCRB transcripts were sequenced. Sequenced by immunoSEQ multiplex PCR; TCRdb stores in-frame clones only, minus some. The data show 600,000 or so clones, with over 11% seen just once and 0.035% to 0.045% held by the top ten. Study results and caveats: Among all four CD4+ subsets, Type 1 diabetes patients had TCRB CDR3s that were moderately but significantly shorter.

Sample: naive CD4+ T cells from blood. The source of these receptors is a man younger than 35 with type 1 diabetes.

This clone appeared a few times. V usage is TRBV7-9 and J usage is TRBJ1-4; D is undetermined. The CDR3 extends over 13 amino acids. V was pared by 5 bases and J by 3 bases, with 7 bases between. Germline-derived CDR1 and CDR2 are SEHNR and FQNEAQ (reference sequence). This chain's CDR3 is CASSRRSNEKLFF. CDR3 in DNA: TGTGCCAGCAGCCGCCGGTCTAATGAAAAACTGTTTTTT. The full variable domain, its missing parts supplied by reference TRBV7-9 and TRBJ1-4, is DTGVSQNPRHKITKRGQNVTFRCDPISEHNRLYWYRQTLGQGPEFLTYFQNEAQLEKSRLLSDRFSAERPKGSFSTLEIQRTEQGDSAMYLCASSRRSNEKLFFGSGTQLSVL.

The chain has TRBV9 and TRBJ2-1; D gene unclear. Germline-derived CDR1 and CDR2 are SGDLS and YYNGEE. Trimming took off 0 bases at V and 1 base at J, with 5 bases between the two ends. The CDR3 is 14 residues long. For the CDR3, the DNA is TGTGCCAGCAGCGTAGTGGATTCCTACAATGAGCAGTTCTTC. It codes for CASSVVDSYNEQFF.

In its sample, this clone was seen a few times. The gene calls are TRBV19 and TRBJ2-3; 7 nucleotides align to TRBD2. The trim removed 7 bases at V and 4 bases at J, leaving 8 bases unmatched. CDR1 is LNHDA, CDR2 SQIVND, per germline (reference sequence). CDR3 size: 14 residues. The CDR3 spells CASTPGDYPDTQYF. DNA of the CDR3: TGTGCCAGTACTCCGGGGGACTACCCAGATACGCAGTATTTT.

The chain uses TRBV5-4 and TRBJ2-7; 7 bases match TRBD1. This CDR3 is 15 amino acids long. After removal of 4 bases from V and 5 bases from J, the junction contained 12 bases not matched to a gene. The germline V gene encodes CDR1 SGHNT and CDR2 YYREEE (reference sequence). CDR3 sequence reads: CASSQWGRGQDEQYF. In DNA form, the CDR3 reads TGTGCCAGCAGCCAATGGGGAAGGGGGCAGGACGAGCAGTACTTC.

This rearrangement joins TRBV15 to TRBJ1-2; D gene ambiguous. In germline, CDR1 is LNHNV, CDR2 YYDKDF (reference sequence). This CDR3 has 15 residues. Trimming removed 0 bases at V and 5 bases at J, with 13 bases between. CDR3 nucleotides: TGTGCCACCAGCAGAGATAGATCGGCCAGGTATGGCTACACCTTC. It codes for CATSRDRSARYGYTF.

This clone has only a few counts. This CDR3 reads CASSEGAARDGQYF. CDR3 in DNA: TGTGCCAGCAGTGAGGGGGCCGCCCGAGACGGGCAGTACTTC. This rearrangement joins TRBV6-1 to TRBJ2-7, with D possibly being TRBD1 (6 bases). Trimming removed 3 bases from V and 9 bases from J, with 18 bases in between. The CDR3 is 14 residues long. CDR1 and CDR2 from the germline V gene are MNHNS and SASEGT.

This clone came up a few times. This chain links TRBV29-1 with TRBJ2-3; no clear D gene. V was shortened by 4 bases and J by 6 bases, with 8 bases between the two germline ends. Germline loops: CDR1 SQVTM, CDR2 ANQGSEA. The length of the CDR3 is 11 residues. The CDR3: CSVGPRDTQYF. The CDR3 bases are TGCAGCGTTGGGCCACGGGATACGCAGTATTTT.

The genes are TRBV30 and TRBJ1-4; 8 nucleotides align to TRBD1. Trimming cost V 0 bases and J 7 bases; bases outside gene matches: 4. CDR3 length: 14 residues. Germline CDR1 GTSNPN, CDR2 SVGIG (reference sequence). This CDR3 reads CAWSVLQGGEKLFF. The CDR3 coding sequence is TGTGCCTGGAGTGTGTTACAGGGGGGTGAAAAACTGTTTTTT.

V gene TRBV19 combines with J gene TRBJ2-2, with D perhaps TRBD1 (6 bases). Germline V gives CDR1 LNHDA, CDR2 SQIVND (reference sequence). This CDR3 spans 13 amino acids. V dropped 10 bases and J dropped 0 bases, with 9 bases sitting between them. The CDR3 loop reads CAMRQANTGELFF. The DNA for the CDR3 is TGTGCCATGCGACAGGCGAACACCGGGGAGCTGTTTTTT. The full variable domain, rest sourced from reference TRBV19 and TRBJ2-2, is DGGITQSPKYLFRKEGQNVTLSCEQNLNHDAMYWYRQDPGQGLRLIYYSQIVNDFQKGDIAEGYSVSREKKESFPLTVTSAQKNPTAFYLCAMRQANTGELFFGEGSRLTVL.